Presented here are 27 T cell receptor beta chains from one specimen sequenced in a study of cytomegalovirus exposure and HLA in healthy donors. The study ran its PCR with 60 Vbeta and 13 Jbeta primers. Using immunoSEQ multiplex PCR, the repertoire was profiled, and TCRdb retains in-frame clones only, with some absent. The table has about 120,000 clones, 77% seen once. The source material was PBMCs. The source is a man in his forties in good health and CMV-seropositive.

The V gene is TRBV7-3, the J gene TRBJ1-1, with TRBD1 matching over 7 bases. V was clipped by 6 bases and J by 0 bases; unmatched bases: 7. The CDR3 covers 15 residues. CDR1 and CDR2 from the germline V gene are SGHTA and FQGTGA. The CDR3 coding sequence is TGTGCCAGCAGTCTAACGGACAGGTTGAACACTGAAGCTTTCTTT. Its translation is CASSLTDRLNTEAFF.

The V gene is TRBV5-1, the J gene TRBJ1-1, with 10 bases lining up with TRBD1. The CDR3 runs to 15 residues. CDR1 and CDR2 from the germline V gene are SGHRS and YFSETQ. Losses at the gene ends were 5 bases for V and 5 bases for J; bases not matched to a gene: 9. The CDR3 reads CASRATGTGETEAFF. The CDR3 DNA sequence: TGCGCCAGCAGGGCAACCGGGACAGGGGAAACTGAAGCTTTCTTT.

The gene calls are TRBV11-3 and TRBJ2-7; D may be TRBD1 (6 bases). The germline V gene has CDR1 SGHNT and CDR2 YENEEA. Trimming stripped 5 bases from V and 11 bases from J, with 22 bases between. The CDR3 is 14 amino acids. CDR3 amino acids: CASSLNANTGLKYF. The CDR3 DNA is TGTGCCAGCAGCCTAAACGCGAATACAGGGTTAAAGTACTTC.

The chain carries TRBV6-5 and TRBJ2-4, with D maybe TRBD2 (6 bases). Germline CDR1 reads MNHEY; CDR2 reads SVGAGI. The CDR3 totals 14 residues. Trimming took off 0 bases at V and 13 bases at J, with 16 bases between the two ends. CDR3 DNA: TGTGCCAGCAGTTACTCGGAGGGTCCTCATCCCCAGTACTTC. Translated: CASSYSEGPHPQYF.

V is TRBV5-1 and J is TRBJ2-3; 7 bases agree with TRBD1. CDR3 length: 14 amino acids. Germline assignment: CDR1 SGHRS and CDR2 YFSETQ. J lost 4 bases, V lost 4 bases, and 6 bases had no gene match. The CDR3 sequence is CASSDPDRSDTQYF. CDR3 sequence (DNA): TGCGCCAGCAGCGACCCGGACAGGTCAGATACGCAGTATTTT.

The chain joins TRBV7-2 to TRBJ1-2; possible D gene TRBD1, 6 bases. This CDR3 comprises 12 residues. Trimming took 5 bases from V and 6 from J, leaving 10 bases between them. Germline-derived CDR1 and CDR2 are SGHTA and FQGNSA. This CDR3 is CASSKQGHGYTF. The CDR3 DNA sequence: TGTGCCAGCAGCAAACAGGGCCATGGCTACACCTTC.

CDR3: CATNREWVQPQHF. The CDR3 DNA is TGCGCCACGAACAGGGAATGGGTTCAGCCCCAGCATTTT. This chain links TRBV10-1 with TRBJ1-5; tentatively, D is TRBD1 (6 bases). The V end was cut by 10 bases, the J end by 6 bases, with 16 bases between. The CDR3 has 13 residues. Germline lookup yields CDR1 WNHNN and CDR2 SYGVQD (reference sequence).

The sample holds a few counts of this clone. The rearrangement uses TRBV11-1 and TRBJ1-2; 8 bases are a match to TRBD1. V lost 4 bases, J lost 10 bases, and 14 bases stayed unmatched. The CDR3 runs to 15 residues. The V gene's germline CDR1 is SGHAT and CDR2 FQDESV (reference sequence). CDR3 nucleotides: TGTGCCAGCAGCTCCACCCTACAGGGGGGTAAAGACTACACCTTC. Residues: CASSSTLQGGKDYTF. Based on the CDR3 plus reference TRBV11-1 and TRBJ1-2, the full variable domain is EAEVAQSPRYKITEKSQAVAFWCDPISGHATLYWYRQILGQGPELLVQFQDESVVDDSQLPKDRFSAERLKGVDSTLKIQPAELGDSAMYLCASSSTLQGGKDYTFGSGTRLTVV.

The CDR3: CSGRAGGPNEQFF. CDR3 bases: TGCAGCGGACGGGCGGGGGGGCCAAATGAGCAGTTCTTC. V gene TRBV29-1 combines with J gene TRBJ2-1; 9 nucleotides line up with TRBD2. Germline lookup yields CDR1 SQVTM and CDR2 ANQGSEA. This CDR3 has 13 amino acids. V was pared by 7 bases and J by 7 bases, with 8 bases of the junction left unmatched.

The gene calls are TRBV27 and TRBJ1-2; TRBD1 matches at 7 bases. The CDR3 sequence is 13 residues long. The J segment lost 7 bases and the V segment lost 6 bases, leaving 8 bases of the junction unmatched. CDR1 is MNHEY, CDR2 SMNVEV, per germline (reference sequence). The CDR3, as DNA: TGTGCCAGCAGGACAGGGCCTCTGGGTGGCTACACCTTC. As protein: CASRTGPLGGYTF.

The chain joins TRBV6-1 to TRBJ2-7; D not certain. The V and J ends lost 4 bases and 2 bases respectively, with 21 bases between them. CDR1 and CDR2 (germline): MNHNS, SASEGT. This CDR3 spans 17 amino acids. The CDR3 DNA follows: TGTGCCAGCAGTGTAAGCCAGTTTCTGGGCAGAGCCTACGAGCAGTACTTC. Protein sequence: CASSVSQFLGRAYEQYF.

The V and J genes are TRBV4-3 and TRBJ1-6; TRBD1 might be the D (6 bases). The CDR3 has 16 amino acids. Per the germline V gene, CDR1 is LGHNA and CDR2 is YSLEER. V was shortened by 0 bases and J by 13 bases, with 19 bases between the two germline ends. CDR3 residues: CASSQDSAGVVSPLHF. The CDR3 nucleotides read TGCGCCAGCAGCCAAGATAGCGCAGGGGTCGTCTCCCCCCTCCACTTT.

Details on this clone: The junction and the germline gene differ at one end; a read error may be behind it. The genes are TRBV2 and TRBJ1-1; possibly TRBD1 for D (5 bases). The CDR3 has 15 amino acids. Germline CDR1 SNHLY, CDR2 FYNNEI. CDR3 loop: CASKGTGGRNAEAFF. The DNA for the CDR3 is TGTGCCAGCAAGGGGACTGGGGGAAGGAACGCTGAAGCTTTCTTT.

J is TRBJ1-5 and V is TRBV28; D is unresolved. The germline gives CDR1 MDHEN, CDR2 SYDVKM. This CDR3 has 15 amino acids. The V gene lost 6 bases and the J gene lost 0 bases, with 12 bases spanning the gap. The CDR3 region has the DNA TGTGCCAGCAGACCGTCAGACTCTAGCAATCAGCCCCAGCATTTT. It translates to CASRPSDSSNQPQHF. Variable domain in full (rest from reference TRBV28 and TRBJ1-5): DVKVTQSSRYLVKRTGEKVFLECVQDMDHENMFWYRQDPGLGLRLIYFSYDVKMKEKGDIPEGYSVSREKKERFSLILESASTNQTSMYLCASRPSDSSNQPQHFGDGTRLSIL.

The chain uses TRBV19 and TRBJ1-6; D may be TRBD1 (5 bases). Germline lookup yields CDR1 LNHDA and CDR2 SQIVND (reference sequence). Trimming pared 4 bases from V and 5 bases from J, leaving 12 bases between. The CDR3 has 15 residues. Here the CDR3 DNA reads TGTGCCAGTAGTACCCAGGGTTTGGATAATTCACCCCTCCACTTT. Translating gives CASSTQGLDNSPLHF.

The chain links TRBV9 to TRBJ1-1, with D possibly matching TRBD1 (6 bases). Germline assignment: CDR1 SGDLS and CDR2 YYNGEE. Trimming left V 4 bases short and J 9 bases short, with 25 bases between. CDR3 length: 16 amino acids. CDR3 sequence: CASSSGVAPLGGKAFF. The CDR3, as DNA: TGTGCCAGCAGCTCAGGGGTAGCCCCACTGGGGGGGAAAGCTTTCTTT. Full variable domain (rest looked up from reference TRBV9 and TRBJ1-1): DSGVTQTPKHLITATGQRVTLRCSPRSGDLSVYWYQQSLDQGLQFLIQYYNGEERAKGNILERFSAQQFPDLHSELNLSSLELGDSALYFCASSSGVAPLGGKAFFGQGTRLTVV.

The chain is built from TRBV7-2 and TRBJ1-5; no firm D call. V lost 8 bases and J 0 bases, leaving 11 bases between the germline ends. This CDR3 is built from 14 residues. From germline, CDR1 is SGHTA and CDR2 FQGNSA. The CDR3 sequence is CASGEGNSNQPQHF. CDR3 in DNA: TGTGCCAGCGGAGAGGGCAATAGCAATCAGCCCCAGCATTTT.

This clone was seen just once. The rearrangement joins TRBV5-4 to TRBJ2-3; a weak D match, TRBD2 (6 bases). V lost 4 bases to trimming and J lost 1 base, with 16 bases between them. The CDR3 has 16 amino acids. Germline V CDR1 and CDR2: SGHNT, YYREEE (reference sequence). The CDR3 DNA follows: TGTGCCAGCAGCCGCGGAGGGACGGCTGGCACAGATACGCAGTATTTT. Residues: CASSRGGTAGTDTQYF.

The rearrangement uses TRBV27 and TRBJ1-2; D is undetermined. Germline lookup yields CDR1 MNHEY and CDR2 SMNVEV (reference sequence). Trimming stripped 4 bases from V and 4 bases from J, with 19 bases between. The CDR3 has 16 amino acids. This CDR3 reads CASSSRRSGSGYGYTF. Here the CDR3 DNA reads TGTGCCAGCAGTTCCCGCCGCAGTGGGTCGGGCTATGGCTACACCTTC.

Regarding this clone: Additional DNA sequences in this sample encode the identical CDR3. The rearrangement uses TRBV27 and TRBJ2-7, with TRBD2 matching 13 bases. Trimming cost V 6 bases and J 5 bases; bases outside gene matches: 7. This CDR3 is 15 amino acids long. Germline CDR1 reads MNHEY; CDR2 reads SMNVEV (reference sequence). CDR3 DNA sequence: TGTGCCAGCAGATGGACTAGCGGGGGCCTCCACGAGCAGTACTTC. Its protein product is CASRWTSGGLHEQYF.

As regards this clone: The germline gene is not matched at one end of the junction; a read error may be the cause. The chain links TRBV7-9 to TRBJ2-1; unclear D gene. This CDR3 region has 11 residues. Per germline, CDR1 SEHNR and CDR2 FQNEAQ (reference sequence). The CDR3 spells CSSSLSVEQFF. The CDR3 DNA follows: TGTTCCAGCAGCTTAAGCGTGGAGCAGTTCTTC. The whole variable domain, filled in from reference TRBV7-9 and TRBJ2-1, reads DTGVSQNPRHKITKRGQNVTFRCDPISEHNRLYWYRQTLGQGPEFLTYFQNEAQLEKSRLLSDRFSAERPKGSFSTLEIQRTEQGDSAMYLCSSSLSVEQFFGPGTRLTVL.

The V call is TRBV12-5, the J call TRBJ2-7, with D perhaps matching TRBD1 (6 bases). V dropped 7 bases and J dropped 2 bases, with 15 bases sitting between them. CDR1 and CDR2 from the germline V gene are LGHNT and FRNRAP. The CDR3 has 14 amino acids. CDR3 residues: CASARDIGTYEQYF. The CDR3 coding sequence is TGTGCTAGTGCCCGGGACATAGGGACCTACGAGCAGTACTTC.

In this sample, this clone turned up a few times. The CDR3 spells CASSEGLAETQYF. CDR3 nucleotide sequence: TGTGCCAGCAGTGAAGGTCTAGCGGAGACCCAGTACTTC. This chain links TRBV2 with TRBJ2-5, with D perhaps TRBD2 (6 bases). Looked up from germline, CDR1 is SNHLY and CDR2 is FYNNEI. The V end was cut by 1 base, the J end by 5 bases, with 8 bases between. The CDR3 consists of 13 residues.

Here the CDR3 reads CAIGGQNGNQPQHF. CDR3 bases: TGTGCCATCGGGGGACAGAATGGCAATCAGCCCCAGCATTTT. The chain recombines TRBV10-3 with TRBJ1-5; 7 bases map to TRBD1. V was clipped by 8 bases and J by 2 bases; unmatched bases: 6. The CDR3 contains 14 residues. The germline CDR1 and CDR2 sequences are ENHRY and SYGVKD.

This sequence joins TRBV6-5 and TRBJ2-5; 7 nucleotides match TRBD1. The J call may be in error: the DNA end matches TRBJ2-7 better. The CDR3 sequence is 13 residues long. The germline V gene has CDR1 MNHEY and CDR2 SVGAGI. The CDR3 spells CASSSGGRSEQYF. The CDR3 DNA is TGTGCCAGCAGCTCAGGGGGTCGCAGCGAGCAGTACTTC.

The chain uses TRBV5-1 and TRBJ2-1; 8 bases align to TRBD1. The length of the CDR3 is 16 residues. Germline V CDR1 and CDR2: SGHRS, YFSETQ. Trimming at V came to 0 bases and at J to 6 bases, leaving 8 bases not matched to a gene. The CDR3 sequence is CASSLGSGGSVNEQFF. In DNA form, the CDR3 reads TGCGCCAGCAGCTTGGGGTCAGGGGGCTCGGTCAATGAGCAGTTCTTC.

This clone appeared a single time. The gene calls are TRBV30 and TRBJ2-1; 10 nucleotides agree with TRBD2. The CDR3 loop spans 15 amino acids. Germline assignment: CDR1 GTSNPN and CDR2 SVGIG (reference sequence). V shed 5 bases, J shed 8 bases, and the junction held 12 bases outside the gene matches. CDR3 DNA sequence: TGTGCCTGGTGGGTCCAGCGGGGGGGCCGGGATGAGCAGTTCTTC. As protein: CAWWVQRGGRDEQFF.